The 17 T cell receptor gamma chains below were found in one sample sequenced in a study of human gamma delta and Vdelta1 T cells. For these receptors, no antigen is known. TCRdb called clones anew from the PCR reads with CATT. The sample gives several thousand gamma-chain clones, around 42% of which show up once; about 2.7% is in the top ten. The sample consisted of Vdelta1 gamma-delta T cells from blood grown in culture (DOT cells). The receptors shown here come from a human donor in good health.

J is TRGJ1 or TRGJ2 and V is TRGV8. Germline values: CDR1 VENAVY, CDR2 YDSYNSRV. The CDR3 totals 14 residues. The V gene end was trimmed by 3 bases and the J gene end by 6 bases; junction bases not matched to a gene: 11. DNA of the CDR3: TGTGCCACCTGGGATCCATGGGCAACTTATAAGAAACTCTTT. Encoded protein: CATWDPWATYKKLF.

The chain joins TRGV10 to TRGJ1 or TRGJ2. TRGV10 is marked as an open reading frame, function uncertain. V was pared by 8 bases and J by 9 bases, with 8 bases of the junction left unmatched. The CDR3 covers 11 residues. CDR3 region: CAAWDWGKKLF. The DNA of the CDR3 is TGTGCTGCGTGGGATTGGGGTAAGAAACTCTTT.

This clone was counted between two and nine times. The V and J genes are TRGV9 and TRGJP2. The V segment lost 3 bases and the J segment 1 base; nucleotides outside the gene matches: 2. The length of the CDR3 is 14 residues. Germline CDR1 GITISATS, CDR2 ISYDGTV (reference sequence). As DNA, the CDR3 is TGTGCCTTGTGGGAGCTTAGTAGTGATTGGATCAAGACGTTT. Translation: CALWELSSDWIKTF.

This chain joins TRGV8 and TRGJP1. V lost 2 bases and J lost 3; bases outside the gene matches: 12. Germline V gene lookup returns CDR1 VENAVY and CDR2 YDSYNSRV. The CDR3 is 17 residues long. CDR3 sequence: CATWDNPSGATGWFKIF. The CDR3 DNA follows: TGTGCCACCTGGGATAACCCTTCAGGGGCCACTGGTTGGTTCAAGATATTT.

This chain uses TRGV4 with TRGJP2. From germline, CDR1 is EGSTGY and CDR2 YDSYTSSV. The CDR3 contains 15 residues. Trimming took 5 bases from V and 6 from J; bases not matched to a gene: 12. DNA of the CDR3: TGTGCCACCTGGGCCCTGGGGAGGGGTGATTGGATCAAGACGTTT. Residues: CATWALGRGDWIKTF.

A word on this clone: With a much larger clone just one base away, this may be a read error. This chain links TRGV4 with TRGJ1 or TRGJ2. The CDR3 runs 14 residues. J was trimmed by 2 bases and V by 0 bases; bases with no gene match: 4. The germline CDR1 and CDR2 sequences are EGSTGY and YDSYTSSV. CDR3 protein: CATWDGRYYYKKLF. For the CDR3, the DNA is TGTGCCACCTGGGATGGGCGGTATTATTATAAGAAACTCTTT.

V usage is TRGV9 and J usage is TRGJ1 or TRGJ2. The length of the CDR3 is 12 residues. J gave up 4 bases and V 5 bases, and 5 bases lay outside the gene matches. Germline V CDR1 and CDR2: GITISATS, ISYDGTV (reference sequence). CDR3 coding DNA: TGTGCCTTGTGGGGGCCATATTATAAGAAACTCTTT. It specifies CALWGPYYKKLF.

This sequence joins TRGV8 and TRGJ1 or TRGJ2. Trimming took 5 bases from V and 0 from J; bases not matched to a gene: 10. CDR1 is VENAVY, CDR2 YDSYNSRV, per germline. The CDR3 contains 15 residues. The chain's CDR3 is CATWVRLLNYYKKLF. CDR3 nucleotides: TGTGCCACCTGGGTTCGGCTCCTGAATTATTATAAGAAACTCTTT.

This chain joins TRGV9 and TRGJ1 or TRGJ2. Losses at the gene ends were 2 bases for V and 2 bases for J; bases not matched to a gene: 9. The CDR3 totals 15 residues. Germline assignment: CDR1 GITISATS and CDR2 ISYDGTV (reference sequence). CDR3 residues: CALWEAVTYYYKKLF. The CDR3 bases are TGTGCCTTGTGGGAGGCCGTAACCTATTATTATAAGAAACTCTTT.

The chain is built from TRGV8 and TRGJ1 or TRGJ2. The germline CDR1 and CDR2 sequences are VENAVY and YDSYNSRV. The CDR3 is 11 amino acids. The junction had 6 bases not matched to a gene; V was cut back by 3 bases and J by 10 bases. CDR3 DNA sequence: TGTGCCACCTGGGATCGGAAGAAGAAACTCTTT. It yields the protein CATWDRKKKLF.

This clone turned up a few times. The V and J genes are TRGV9 and TRGJ1 or TRGJ2. V dropped 2 bases and J dropped 10; count of bases not matched to a gene: 5. CDR3 length equals 11 residues. CDR1 GITISATS and CDR2 ISYDGTV come from the germline V gene (reference sequence). Here the CDR3 reads CALWEAKKKLF. The CDR3 nucleotides read TGTGCCTTGTGGGAGGCGAAAAAGAAACTCTTT.

This chain connects TRGV10 to TRGJ1 or TRGJ2. TRGV10 has ORF status, its function being uncertain. V was clipped by 8 bases and J by 5 bases; unmatched bases: 10. The length of the CDR3 is 13 residues. CDR3 DNA: TGTGCTGCGTGGGATTATCCCCATTATAAGAAACTCTTT. Translating gives CAAWDYPHYKKLF.

The rearrangement uses TRGV8 and TRGJ1 or TRGJ2. Germline V gives CDR1 VENAVY, CDR2 YDSYNSRV. The CDR3 has 15 amino acids. J lost 4 bases, V lost 3 bases, and 12 bases had no gene match. The CDR3 DNA follows: TGTGCCACCTGGGATGGATTTACGGGCTATTATAAGAAACTCTTT. Residues: CATWDGFTGYYKKLF.

This clone was seen a few times. A much larger clone lies one base from this, so it may be a read error. The chain recombines TRGV5 with TRGJ1 or TRGJ2. Germline-derived CDR1 and CDR2 are VINAFY and YDVSNSKD. J gave up 3 bases and V 4 bases, and 3 bases lay outside the gene matches. CDR3 length: 12 residues. The CDR3 protein is CATWEGYYKKLF. The CDR3 nucleotides read TGTGCCACCTGGGAAGGTTATTATAAGAAACTCTTT.

In the case of this clone: A much larger clone differs by one base, so this may be a read error. V gene TRGV8 combines with J gene TRGJ1 or TRGJ2. V shed 3 bases, J shed 3 bases, and the junction held 2 bases outside the gene matches. CDR1 and CDR2 from the germline V gene are VENAVY and YDSYNSRV. The length of the CDR3 is 12 residues. CDR3 in amino acids: CATWDSYYKKLF. CDR3 bases: TGTGCCACCTGGGATTCTTATTATAAGAAACTCTTT.

This clone was detected a few times. Other nucleotide sequences from this sample produce the same CDR3. This rearrangement joins TRGV8 to TRGJP2. From germline, CDR1 is VENAVY and CDR2 YDSYNSRV. The junction had 4 bases not matched to a gene; V was cut back by 3 bases and J by 9 bases. The CDR3 spans 12 residues. The CDR3 is CATWDRHWIKTF. CDR3 nucleotides: TGTGCCACCTGGGATCGGCATTGGATCAAGACGTTT.

The rearrangement uses TRGV10 and TRGJ1 or TRGJ2. TRGV10 qualifies as an ORF whose function is uncertain. Losses at the gene ends were 8 bases for V and 3 bases for J; bases not matched to a gene: 5. The CDR3 has 12 amino acids. The DNA for the CDR3 is TGTGCTGCGTGGGACCTTTATTATAAGAAACTCTTT. Translated: CAAWDLYYKKLF.